These 12 T cell receptor beta chains were all obtained from the same sample, sequenced in a study of shared T cell receptors in the human thymus. Libraries were prepared by immunoSEQ multiplex PCR; TCRdb keeps only in-frame clonotypes and omits some of them. The sample holds approximately 730,000 clones, over 75% seen once. This sample also appeared in a second study, on human thymus T cells.

The sample consisted of thymocytes. The origin of the receptors is a girl less than two years old with a congenital heart defect.

V and J are TRBV7-2 and TRBJ1-5, with 9 positions matching TRBD1. The CDR3 is 16 amino acids. The germline CDR1 and CDR2 sequences are SGHTA and FQGNSA. Unmatched junction bases numbered 4, after V lost 4 bases and J lost 0 bases. The CDR3 spells CASSSGQGNSNQPQHF. CDR3 in DNA: TGTGCCAGCAGCTCCGGACAGGGGAATAGCAATCAGCCCCAGCATTTT.

The gene calls are TRBV6-5 and TRBJ1-6; tentatively, D is TRBD1 (5 bases). The CDR3 loop spans 16 amino acids. Trimming took 0 bases from V and 6 from J, leaving 12 bases between them. CDR1 is MNHEY and CDR2 is SVGAGI in the germline V gene. Written as DNA, the CDR3 is TGTGCCAGCAGTTACTCCCCCGGGACTTCTAATTCACCCCTCCACTTT. It codes for CASSYSPGTSNSPLHF.

The chain is built from TRBV5-5 and TRBJ2-7, with TRBD1 identical over 12 bases. From germline, CDR1 is SGHKS and CDR2 YYEKEE (reference sequence). The CDR3 contains 18 residues. V lost 0 bases, J lost 2 bases, and 9 bases stayed unmatched. For the CDR3, the DNA is TGTGCCAGCAGCTTGGTACGCTTGGGACAGGGGGCAACCTACGAGCAGTACTTC. Encoded protein: CASSLVRLGQGATYEQYF.

This chain connects TRBV2 to TRBJ2-3; D may be TRBD1 (6 bases). V shed 2 bases and J shed 2 bases, with 14 bases lying between them. This CDR3 is 16 amino acids long. Looked up from germline, CDR1 is SNHLY and CDR2 is FYNNEI. The CDR3 bases are TGTGCCAGCAGTGAACCGGGACATACCTCCACAGATACGCAGTATTTT. Protein product: CASSEPGHTSTDTQYF.

The V call is TRBV7-9, the J call TRBJ1-1; D remains ambiguous. Per germline, CDR1 SEHNR and CDR2 FQNEAQ (reference sequence). This CDR3 is 12 amino acids long. Trimming removed 5 bases from V and 0 bases from J, with 4 bases in between. This CDR3 reads CASSPLNTEAFF. For the CDR3, the DNA is TGTGCCAGCAGCCCGTTGAACACTGAAGCTTTCTTT.

The chain has TRBV4-3 and TRBJ1-5; 8 positions match TRBD1. This CDR3 contains 15 residues. The V segment lost 3 bases and the J segment 7 bases; nucleotides outside the gene matches: 8. Germline V lookup: CDR1 LGHNA, CDR2 YSLEER. The chain's CDR3 is CASSHDRGKEQPQHF. Here the CDR3 DNA reads TGCGCCAGCAGCCATGACAGGGGAAAGGAACAGCCCCAGCATTTT.

This chain connects TRBV7-9 to TRBJ1-5; a weak D match, TRBD1 (6 bases). Trimming took 6 bases from V and 1 from J, leaving 10 bases between them. There are 14 residues in the CDR3. Germline CDR1 SEHNR, CDR2 FQNEAQ (reference sequence). The CDR3 protein is CASSTGTSNQPQHF. The CDR3 DNA reads as TGTGCCAGCAGTACAGGGACCAGCAATCAGCCCCAGCATTTT.

The chain carries TRBV7-9 and TRBJ1-1, with a possible D match to TRBD1 (5 bases). The germline CDR1 and CDR2 sequences are SEHNR and FQNEAQ (reference sequence). The length of the CDR3 is 14 residues. V was shortened by 1 base and J by 5 bases, with 11 bases between the two germline ends. CDR3 bases: TGTGCCAGCAGCTTAGAGGAGGGGAGTACTGAAGCTTTCTTT. Translating it yields CASSLEEGSTEAFF.

This clone was recorded only once. At one end, the junction sequence differs from germline, possibly due to a read error. This sequence joins TRBV7-7 and TRBJ2-3; D call uncertain. Germline loops: CDR1 SSHAT, CDR2 FNYEAQ (reference sequence). This CDR3 has 14 amino acids. CDR3 region: CASSLPLIVDTQYF. In nucleotides, the CDR3 is TGTGCTAGCAGCTTACCACTTATAGTGGATACGCAGTATTTT. Complete variable domain (other parts from reference TRBV7-7 and TRBJ2-3): GAGVSQSPRYKVTKRGQDVTLRCDPISSHATLYWYQQALGQGPEFLTYFNYEAQPDKSGLPSDRFSAERPEGSISTLTIQRTEQRDSAMYRCASSLPLIVDTQYFGPGTRLTVL.

Turning to this clone: The sample carries other DNA sequences with the same CDR3. The CDR3 DNA sequence: TGTGCCATCAGTTCCCGGACAGGGGGAAGCACTGAAGCTTTCTTT. It codes for CAISSRTGGSTEAFF. The rearrangement joins TRBV10-3 to TRBJ1-1; the match to TRBD1 covers 10 bases. This CDR3 has 15 amino acids. J was trimmed by 4 bases and V by 5 bases; bases with no gene match: 7. Germline assignment: CDR1 ENHRY and CDR2 SYGVKD.

This clone was counted a few times. The genes are TRBV9 and TRBJ1-4; no reliable D call. The V gene lost 3 bases and the J gene lost 0 bases, with 15 bases spanning the gap. The CDR3 length is 17 residues. Germline V gene lookup returns CDR1 SGDLS and CDR2 YYNGEE. The CDR3 here is CASSAQEVYATNEKLFF. The CDR3 coding sequence is TGTGCCAGCAGCGCGCAGGAGGTATATGCAACTAATGAAAAACTGTTTTTT. Using reference TRBV9 and TRBJ1-4 for the parts outside the CDR3, the full variable domain is DSGVTQTPKHLITATGQRVTLRCSPRSGDLSVYWYQQSLDQGLQFLIQYYNGEERAKGNILERFSAQQFPDLHSELNLSSLELGDSALYFCASSAQEVYATNEKLFFGSGTQLSVL.

The chain couples TRBV10-2 to TRBJ2-7, with a tentative D call TRBD1 (6 bases). CDR3 length: 13 amino acids. The V end lost 8 bases, the J end lost 3 bases, and 14 bases lay between the germline ends. Germline-derived CDR1 and CDR2 are WSHSY and SAAADI. The CDR3 coding sequence is TGCGCCAGCGGATTCCCAGGGGACTACGAGCAGTACTTC. It is translated as CASGFPGDYEQYF.